The sequence of this T cell receptor beta chain was determined in a study of cytomegalovirus exposure and HLA in healthy donors. Study background: HLA-typed donors contributed around 85 million unique TCRs, which were held in an early data release. Most genotyped donors, around 78% of about 400, had Caucasian-associated genetic ancestry.

V dropped 6 bases and J dropped 1 base, with 12 bases sitting between them. Per germline, CDR1 SNHLY and CDR2 FYNNEI. The CDR3 contains 15 residues. The PCR ran on 60 Vbeta and 13 Jbeta primers. The protocol was immunoSEQ multiplex PCR, while the TCRdb copy is restricted to in-frame clones and leaves out a portion. The sample has roughly 170,000 clones; about 79% are singletons. This TCR was sampled from a female donor in good health and CMV-seronegative. Sequencing was done on a sample of PBMCs. This rearrangement joins TRBV2 to TRBJ2-2, with a tentative D call TRBD2 (5 bases). The CDR3 region is CASSRDYLNTGELFF. CDR3 DNA sequence: TGTGCCAGCAGCCGTGACTACCTGAACACCGGGGAGCTGTTTTTT. The full variable domain, rest sourced from reference TRBV2 and TRBJ2-2, is EPEVTQTPSHQVTQMGQEVILRCVPISNHLYFYWYRQILGQKVEFLVSFYNNEISEKSEIFDDQFSVERPDGSNFTLKIRSTKLEDSAMYFCASSRDYLNTGELFFGEGSRLTVL.